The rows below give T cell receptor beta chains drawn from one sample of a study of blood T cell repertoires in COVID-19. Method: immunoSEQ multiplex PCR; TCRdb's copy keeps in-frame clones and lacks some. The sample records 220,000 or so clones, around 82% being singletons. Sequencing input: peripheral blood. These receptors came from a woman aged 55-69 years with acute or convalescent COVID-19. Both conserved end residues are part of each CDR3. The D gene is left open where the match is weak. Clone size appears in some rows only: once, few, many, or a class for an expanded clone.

CDR3nt: TGCGCCAGCAGCCTCGGGACTAGCGGGGGGCACCTCCACAATGAGCAGTTCTTC
CDR3aa: CASSLGTSGGHLHNEQFF
j_gene: TRBJ2-1
d_gene: TRBD2
abundance: NA
v_gene: TRBV4-1

CDR3nt: TGTGCCAGCAGCCAAGGACAGGAGGACACCTTC
CDR3aa: CASSQGQEDTF
j_gene: TRBJ1-2
d_gene: NA
abundance: many
v_gene: TRBV4-2

CDR3nt: TGTGCCAGCAGTCTCCTAGGTTATGGCTACACCTTC
CDR3aa: CASSLLGYGYTF
j_gene: TRBJ1-2
d_gene: NA
abundance: NA
v_gene: TRBV28

CDR3nt: TGCGCCAGCAGCTTGAGTGGGACAGGAGTAAATGAAAAACTGTTTTTT
CDR3aa: CASSLSGTGVNEKLFF
j_gene: TRBJ1-4
d_gene: TRBD1
abundance: NA
v_gene: TRBV5-1

CDR3nt: TGTGCCTGGAGTGTCTCGGTTGCAACTAATGAAAAACTGTTTTTT
CDR3aa: CAWSVSVATNEKLFF
j_gene: TRBJ1-4
d_gene: NA
abundance: NA
v_gene: TRBV30

CDR3nt: TGTGCCAGCAGCTCCGGGACAGGCTCTGGGGCCAACGTCCTGACTTTC
CDR3aa: CASSSGTGSGANVLTF
j_gene: TRBJ2-6
d_gene: TRBD1
abundance: NA
v_gene: TRBV11-2

CDR3nt: TGTGCCAGCAGTGAAAGGGGGGGAGGCTACACCTTC
CDR3aa: CASSERGGGYTF
j_gene: TRBJ1-2
d_gene: NA
abundance: NA
v_gene: TRBV6-1

CDR3nt: TGTGCCATCCAGACTAGCGGGGGGGCAGGTGAGCAGTTCTTC
CDR3aa: CAIQTSGGAGEQFF
j_gene: TRBJ2-1
d_gene: TRBD2
abundance: NA
v_gene: TRBV10-3

CDR3nt: TGTGCCACCAGCAGAGACTCGAGAGGGGGACTAGCCAGGGAGCTGTTTTTT
CDR3aa: CATSRDSRGGLARELFF
j_gene: TRBJ2-2
d_gene: TRBD2
abundance: NA
v_gene: TRBV15

CDR3nt: TGTGCCAGCAGCCAAGGGGGGGGAAGTAACTATGGCTACACCTTC
CDR3aa: CASSQGGGSNYGYTF
j_gene: TRBJ1-2
d_gene: NA
abundance: NA
v_gene: TRBV14

CDR3nt: TGTGCCTGGGAACCACCGGGACAGGGAGTGTATGGCTACACCTTC
CDR3aa: CAWEPPGQGVYGYTF
j_gene: TRBJ1-2
d_gene: TRBD1
abundance: NA
v_gene: TRBV30

CDR3nt: TGTGCCAGCAGCCTCAGCTCAGGACAGGGGTTAGCTTTCTTT
CDR3aa: CASSLSSGQGLAFF
j_gene: TRBJ1-1
d_gene: TRBD1
abundance: NA
v_gene: TRBV6-5

CDR3nt: TGTGCCAGCAGCTCCCGGTCAAGTGAGCAGTACTTC
CDR3aa: CASSSRSSEQYF
j_gene: TRBJ2-7
d_gene: NA
abundance: NA
v_gene: TRBV7-8

CDR3nt: TGTGCCAGCAGCTATACCGGGACAGGGGGGGAAAAACTGTTTTTT
CDR3aa: CASSYTGTGGEKLFF
j_gene: TRBJ1-4
d_gene: TRBD1
abundance: NA
v_gene: TRBV7-2

CDR3nt: TGTGCCAGCAGTTTAGCCGGGTTGTGGCAGTACTTC
CDR3aa: CASSLAGLWQYF
j_gene: TRBJ2-7
d_gene: NA
abundance: few
v_gene: TRBV28

CDR3nt: TGCGCCAGCAGCTCAGGGGACGTGTTTCGGACTGAAGCTTTCTTT
CDR3aa: CASSSGDVFRTEAFF
j_gene: TRBJ1-1
d_gene: NA
abundance: NA
v_gene: TRBV5-1

CDR3nt: TGTGCCAGCAGCCAGGGACAGACAGAGTCGAAGGTCGCTAGAAAAGCTAACTATGGCTACACCTTC
CDR3aa: CASSQGQTESKVARKANYGYTF
j_gene: TRBJ1-2
d_gene: TRBD1
abundance: NA
v_gene: TRBV3-1/TRBV3-2

CDR3nt: TGTGCCTGGAGTCCCGGAGGAGGGGACCGGCGGGGCTACACCTTC
CDR3aa: CAWSPGGGDRRGYTF
j_gene: TRBJ1-2
d_gene: NA
abundance: NA
v_gene: TRBV30

CDR3nt: TGTGCCAGCACCCCAGGGGCCGTGAGCACTGAAGCTTTCTTT
CDR3aa: CASTPGAVSTEAFF
j_gene: TRBJ1-1
d_gene: NA
abundance: NA
v_gene: TRBV28

CDR3nt: TGTGCCAGCAGCCAAGATCGGAGCGGGGGGGTACAAGAGACCCAGTACTTC
CDR3aa: CASSQDRSGGVQETQYF
j_gene: TRBJ2-5
d_gene: TRBD2
abundance: NA
v_gene: TRBV3-1/TRBV3-2

CDR3nt: TGTGCCAGCAGTGAATTTCCAGGGGGACGGGACTATGGCTACACCTTC
CDR3aa: CASSEFPGGRDYGYTF
j_gene: TRBJ1-2
d_gene: TRBD1
abundance: NA
v_gene: TRBV6-1

CDR3nt: TGTGCCAGCAGGGACAGGAACACTGAAGCTTTCTTT
CDR3aa: CASRDRNTEAFF
j_gene: TRBJ1-1
d_gene: NA
abundance: NA
v_gene: TRBV12-3/TRBV12-4

CDR3nt: TGTGCCAGCAGGACCGGGGGTGCTAGCACAGATACGCAGTATTTT
CDR3aa: CASRTGGASTDTQYF
j_gene: TRBJ2-3
d_gene: NA
abundance: few
v_gene: TRBV27

CDR3nt: TGTGCCAGCAGCGTAGAAGGAGGGAAAGACACAGATACGCAGTATTTT
CDR3aa: CASSVEGGKDTDTQYF
j_gene: TRBJ2-3
d_gene: NA
abundance: NA
v_gene: TRBV9

CDR3nt: TGTGCCGCGGAACGTGGCTACTCTGGAAACACCATATATTTT
CDR3aa: CAAERGYSGNTIYF
j_gene: TRBJ1-3
d_gene: NA
abundance: NA
v_gene: TRBV6-5

CDR3nt: TGTGCCAGCAGCGGGACACCCAGGGGACACACTGAAGCTTTCTTT
CDR3aa: CASSGTPRGHTEAFF
j_gene: TRBJ1-1
d_gene: NA
abundance: NA
v_gene: TRBV7-9

CDR3nt: TGCGCCAGCAGCTTGGACTACCCTTACGAGCAGTACTTC
CDR3aa: CASSLDYPYEQYF
j_gene: TRBJ2-7
d_gene: NA
abundance: once
v_gene: TRBV5-1

CDR3nt: TGCGCCAGCAGCTTGGGATCGGGACAGGGGACTCGCGAGCAGTACTTC
CDR3aa: CASSLGSGQGTREQYF
j_gene: TRBJ2-7
d_gene: TRBD1
abundance: NA
v_gene: TRBV5-1

CDR3nt: TGTGCCAGCAGGGGGACTCGACAGGGCTCCTCGCCCCAGCATTTT
CDR3aa: CASRGTRQGSSPQHF
j_gene: TRBJ1-5
d_gene: TRBD1
abundance: NA
v_gene: TRBV2

CDR3nt: TGTGCCAGCAGCTCCATATTAGCCTCCGGGTATGGCTACACCTTC
CDR3aa: CASSSILASGYGYTF
j_gene: TRBJ1-2
d_gene: NA
abundance: once
v_gene: TRBV5-6

CDR3nt: TGTGCCAGCAGCTGGGGGCAGCAACCTAATCAGCCCCAGCATTTT
CDR3aa: CASSWGQQPNQPQHF
j_gene: TRBJ1-5
d_gene: NA
abundance: NA
v_gene: TRBV7-9

CDR3nt: TGCAGCGGCTTCGGGACTGAAGCTTTCTTT
CDR3aa: CSGFGTEAFF
j_gene: TRBJ1-1
d_gene: NA
abundance: NA
v_gene: TRBV29-1

CDR3nt: TGTGCCAGCAGCCCCCGTAGGGGCAGATACCCTGAAGCTTTCTTT
CDR3aa: CASSPRRGRYPEAFF
j_gene: TRBJ1-1
d_gene: NA
abundance: NA
v_gene: TRBV7-8

CDR3nt: TGTGCCAGCAGATTATCAGGGGGCGCTCTCCTGAACACTGAAGCTTTCTTT
CDR3aa: CASRLSGGALLNTEAFF
j_gene: TRBJ1-1
d_gene: TRBD1
abundance: NA
v_gene: TRBV7-9

CDR3nt: TGTGCCAGCAGCCCTGCAGGGACAATGAACACTGAAGCTTTCTTT
CDR3aa: CASSPAGTMNTEAFF
j_gene: TRBJ1-1
d_gene: NA
abundance: NA
v_gene: TRBV9

CDR3nt: TGTGCCAGCAGCTTTGGGACAGGGGGCTACAATGAGCAGTTCTTC
CDR3aa: CASSFGTGGYNEQFF
j_gene: TRBJ2-1
d_gene: TRBD1
abundance: NA
v_gene: TRBV7-2

CDR3nt: TGTGCCAGCAGCGTAAGCGCTGGAGATACGCAGTATTTT
CDR3aa: CASSVSAGDTQYF
j_gene: TRBJ2-3
d_gene: NA
abundance: NA
v_gene: TRBV9

CDR3nt: TGTGCCAGCAGCTTAGGTAGCGGGGGGATCTCTTCCTACAATGAGCAGTTCTTC
CDR3aa: CASSLGSGGISSYNEQFF
j_gene: TRBJ2-1
d_gene: TRBD2
abundance: NA
v_gene: TRBV7-9

CDR3nt: TGTGCCAGCAGCACGGGACAGGGAAAAGCTTTCTTT
CDR3aa: CASSTGQGKAFF
j_gene: TRBJ1-1
d_gene: TRBD1
abundance: NA
v_gene: TRBV28

CDR3nt: TGTGCCAGCAGCTTAGTAAAGGGGGCCTACGAGCAGTACTTC
CDR3aa: CASSLVKGAYEQYF
j_gene: TRBJ2-7
d_gene: NA
abundance: NA
v_gene: TRBV7-8

CDR3nt: TGCGCCAGCAGCTCTACCCGTAGCGGGGGGACCGATGAGCAGTTCTTC
CDR3aa: CASSSTRSGGTDEQFF
j_gene: TRBJ2-1
d_gene: TRBD2
abundance: NA
v_gene: TRBV5-1

CDR3nt: TGTGCCAGCAGCTTAGAATGGGCGGACATGAACACTGAAGCTTTCTTT
CDR3aa: CASSLEWADMNTEAFF
j_gene: TRBJ1-1
d_gene: NA
abundance: NA
v_gene: TRBV7-8

CDR3nt: TGCAGTGCCCGCCGGGTGGATGAAGCTTTCTTT
CDR3aa: CSARRVDEAFF
j_gene: TRBJ1-1
d_gene: NA
abundance: NA
v_gene: TRBV20-1

CDR3nt: TGCGCCAGCAGCGAGGAAATGAACACTGAAGCTTTCTTT
CDR3aa: CASSEEMNTEAFF
j_gene: TRBJ1-1
d_gene: NA
abundance: NA
v_gene: TRBV5-1

CDR3nt: TGCGGGCCACCTAAGGGGGAGACCCAGTACTTC
CDR3aa: CGPPKGETQYF
j_gene: TRBJ2-5
d_gene: NA
abundance: NA
v_gene: TRBV23-1

CDR3nt: TGTGCCAGCAGTTACACCCCGGGACAGGGCAAGTTCTATGGCTACACCTTC
CDR3aa: CASSYTPGQGKFYGYTF
j_gene: TRBJ1-2
d_gene: TRBD1
abundance: NA
v_gene: TRBV6-2/TRBV6-3

CDR3nt: TGTGCCAGCAGCGGACTCAACACTGAAGCTTTCTTT
CDR3aa: CASSGLNTEAFF
j_gene: TRBJ1-1
d_gene: NA
abundance: NA
v_gene: TRBV5-4

CDR3nt: TGTGCCAGCTCACCAGTTAAGGGGCAAGGGGAGCAGTACTTC
CDR3aa: CASSPVKGQGEQYF
j_gene: TRBJ2-7
d_gene: NA
abundance: NA
v_gene: TRBV18

CDR3nt: TGTGCCAGCAGCCAAGGAACTAGCGGTTGGGGAGAGTACTTC
CDR3aa: CASSQGTSGWGEYF
j_gene: TRBJ2-7
d_gene: TRBD2
abundance: NA
v_gene: TRBV3-1/TRBV3-2

CDR3nt: TGTGCCAGCAGCGCTCGTACTTCGGACCGGGGGGTCTACGAGCAGTACTTC
CDR3aa: CASSARTSDRGVYEQYF
j_gene: TRBJ2-7
d_gene: TRBD2
abundance: NA
v_gene: TRBV7-9